The 28 T cell receptor beta chains in this list originate from one sample, sequenced in a study of cytomegalovirus exposure and HLA in healthy donors. The study ran its PCR with 60 Vbeta and 13 Jbeta primers. Clones were sequenced by immunoSEQ multiplex PCR, and TCRdb holds only the in-frame ones, with some missing. The sample comprises some 190,000 clones, about 9% of which are singletons, and over 1% rests with the top ten. Specimen: PBMCs. The receptors were gathered from a woman aged 25 to 39 in good health and CMV-seropositive.

The chain couples TRBV7-7 to TRBJ2-1; TRBD2 matches at 12 bases. V shed 4 bases and J 7 bases; nucleotides not matched to a gene: 5. This CDR3 is 15 amino acids long. The V gene's germline CDR1 is SSHAT and CDR2 FNYEAQ (reference sequence). The CDR3 sequence: CASSYRLAGVNEQFF. As DNA, the CDR3 is TGTGCCAGCAGCTACCGACTAGCGGGAGTGAATGAGCAGTTCTTC.

V is TRBV2 and J is TRBJ2-5; possible D gene TRBD1, 6 bases. CDR1 SNHLY and CDR2 FYNNEI come from the germline V gene. The CDR3 has 13 residues. V gave up 5 bases and J gave up 5 bases, with 12 bases separating them. This CDR3 reads CASSLGAGETQYF. The CDR3 DNA sequence: TGTGCCAGCAGTTTGGGGGCTGGGGAGACCCAGTACTTC.

The CDR3 nucleotides read TGCGCCAGCAGAAGTGGGGGGGGAACCCAAAACATTCAGTACTTC. This gives the protein CASRSGGGTQNIQYF. The gene calls are TRBV5-1 and TRBJ2-4; 7 nucleotides agree with TRBD2. Germline-derived CDR1 and CDR2 are SGHRS and YFSETQ. V lost 5 bases to trimming and J lost 5 bases; unmatched junction nucleotides: 10. The CDR3 loop spans 15 amino acids.

This clone was counted between two and nine times. This chain joins TRBV7-2 and TRBJ2-3; no firm D call. CDR1 is SGHTA and CDR2 is FQGNSA in the germline V gene. CDR3 length equals 13 residues. Trimming shortened V by 5 bases and J by 4 bases, and 10 bases separated the two germline ends. CDR3 nucleotide sequence: TGTGCCAGCAGCCGAATAGCTCCAGATACGCAGTATTTT. Residues: CASSRIAPDTQYF.

This clone was seen more than once but under ten times. The CDR3: CASSVTGTSGEQYF. The CDR3 nucleotides read TGTGCCAGCAGCGTTACCGGGACTAGCGGCGAGCAGTACTTC. The rearrangement uses TRBV9 and TRBJ2-7; 11 nucleotides match TRBD2. With 2 bases clipped from V and 6 bases from J, the junction kept 4 bases outside the gene matches. Germline V lookup: CDR1 SGDLS, CDR2 YYNGEE. This CDR3 is built from 14 residues. The full variable domain, in which reference TRBV9 and TRBJ2-7 provide the parts outside the CDR3, is DSGVTQTPKHLITATGQRVTLRCSPRSGDLSVYWYQQSLDQGLQFLIQYYNGEERAKGNILERFSAQQFPDLHSELNLSSLELGDSALYFCASSVTGTSGEQYFGPGTRLTVT.

V and J are TRBV30 and TRBJ2-5; 9 bases fit TRBD1. The end of the DNA fits TRBJ2-7 better, so the J call may be wrong. The CDR3 totals 15 residues. CDR1 GTSNPN and CDR2 SVGIG come from the germline V gene (reference sequence). This CDR3 is CAWSIIIGTGSEQYF. The CDR3 nucleotides read TGTGCCTGGAGTATTATCATTGGGACAGGGAGCGAGCAGTACTTC.

This chain uses TRBV27 with TRBJ2-7; 8 positions match TRBD2. This CDR3 has 17 amino acids. Losses at the gene ends were 1 base for V and 4 bases for J; bases not matched to a gene: 12. Germline V gene sequence: CDR1 MNHEY, CDR2 SMNVEV (reference sequence). The CDR3 loop is CASSLLTSGPPGYEQYF. The CDR3 DNA follows: TGTGCCAGCAGTTTATTAACTAGCGGCCCACCGGGGTACGAGCAGTACTTC.

This clone was observed a few times. This chain links TRBV7-9 with TRBJ1-5, with TRBD1 matching over 7 bases. From germline, CDR1 is SEHNR and CDR2 FQNEAQ (reference sequence). This CDR3 contains 15 residues. Unmatched junction bases numbered 3, after V lost 2 bases and J lost 2 bases. CDR3 sequence: CASSLTGVRNQPQHF. In nucleotides, the CDR3 is TGTGCCAGCAGCTTAACAGGGGTGCGCAATCAGCCCCAGCATTTT.

V is TRBV6-5 and J is TRBJ2-2; 11 bases fit TRBD1. The germline V gene has CDR1 MNHEY and CDR2 SVGAGI. With 4 bases clipped from V and 4 bases from J, the junction kept 2 bases outside the gene matches. The CDR3 covers 15 residues. CDR3 sequence (DNA): TGTGCCAGCAGTTTGGGGACAGGGGGCACCGGGGAGCTGTTTTTT. Translating gives CASSLGTGGTGELFF.

The chain recombines TRBV7-9 with TRBJ2-1; 7 nucleotides match TRBD1. CDR1 SEHNR and CDR2 FQNEAQ come from the germline V gene (reference sequence). This CDR3 spans 15 amino acids. V shed 1 base and J 5 bases; nucleotides not matched to a gene: 5. The CDR3: CASSLEGGADNEQFF. The CDR3, as DNA: TGTGCCAGCAGCTTAGAAGGGGGCGCGGACAATGAGCAGTTCTTC.

The CDR3, as DNA: TGCGCCAGCAGCCAACGACGACAGGGCCAAGAGACCCAGTACTTC. This gives the protein CASSQRRQGQETQYF. The chain employs TRBV4-1 and TRBJ2-5, with 7 bases lining up with TRBD1. This CDR3 comprises 15 residues. With V trimmed by 2 bases and J by 1 base, 4 bases remained unmatched. In germline, CDR1 is MGHRA, CDR2 YSYEKL.

The V gene is TRBV30, the J gene TRBJ2-1, with TRBD2 matching 11 bases. The CDR3 has 17 residues. V gave up 4 bases and J gave up 5 bases; unmatched junction bases: 13. Looked up from germline, CDR1 is GTSNPN and CDR2 is SVGIG (reference sequence). The CDR3 DNA sequence: TGTGCCTGGACCCCCAGCGCCCTAGCGGGAGGTAACAATGAGCAGTTCTTC. It specifies CAWTPSALAGGNNEQFF. Variable domain in full (rest from reference TRBV30 and TRBJ2-1): SQTIHQWPATLVQPVGSPLSLECTVEGTSNPNLYWYRQAAGRGLQLLFYSVGIGQISSEVPQNLSASRPQDRQFILSSKKLLLSDSGFYLCAWTPSALAGGNNEQFFGPGTRLTVL.

CDR3 region: CASRRGQGLFTEAFF. CDR3 DNA: TGTGCCAGTAGGAGGGGACAGGGCCTCTTCACTGAAGCTTTCTTT. The chain links TRBV19 to TRBJ1-1; TRBD1 matches 9 bases. Germline V CDR1 and CDR2: LNHDA, SQIVND (reference sequence). CDR3 length: 15 residues. The junction had 9 bases not matched to a gene; V was cut back by 6 bases and J by 4 bases.

The chain couples TRBV30 to TRBJ2-1; possibly TRBD2 for D (5 bases). The CDR3 has 11 residues. Per the germline V gene, CDR1 is GTSNPN and CDR2 is SVGIG (reference sequence). The V and J ends lost 3 bases and 16 bases respectively, with 16 bases between them. CDR3 sequence (DNA): TGTGCCTGGAGAGCGGACTTTACGGAATTCTTC. Protein: CAWRADFTEFF.

The gene calls are TRBV6-6 and TRBJ1-2, with 10 bases aligning to TRBD1. The CDR3 totals 15 residues. Germline trimming cut 0 bases from V and 3 bases from J; bases unmatched to any gene: 1. Germline loops: CDR1 MNHNY, CDR2 SVGAGI (reference sequence). CDR3 nucleotide sequence: TGTGCCAGCAGTTACTCGGGGACAGGGGACTATGGCTACACCTTC. Encoded protein: CASSYSGTGDYGYTF.

This clone was detected a few times. This rearrangement joins TRBV5-6 to TRBJ1-2, with 7 bases identical to TRBD1. CDR1 and CDR2 (germline): SGHDT, YYEEEE. This CDR3 has 14 amino acids. The ends lost 3 bases at V and 3 bases at J; junction bases unmatched: 5. This CDR3 reads CASSSLGTDYGYTF. The CDR3 nucleotides read TGTGCCAGCAGCTCGCTTGGGACAGACTATGGCTACACCTTC.

This clone has more than one count but fewer than ten. The genes are TRBV9 and TRBJ2-3; a possible D gene is TRBD1 (5 bases). V gave up 3 bases and J gave up 2 bases, with 13 bases separating them. This CDR3 has 15 amino acids. Per the germline V gene, CDR1 is SGDLS and CDR2 is YYNGEE. In DNA form, the CDR3 reads TGTGCCAGCAGCGCCAGGGTAGGATTCACAGATACGCAGTATTTT. Protein: CASSARVGFTDTQYF. Full variable domain (remainder filled in from reference TRBV9 and TRBJ2-3): DSGVTQTPKHLITATGQRVTLRCSPRSGDLSVYWYQQSLDQGLQFLIQYYNGEERAKGNILERFSAQQFPDLHSELNLSSLELGDSALYFCASSARVGFTDTQYFGPGTRLTVL.

In this sample, this clone turned up a few times. This chain connects TRBV11-3 to TRBJ2-5; D unresolved. The CDR3 consists of 13 residues. Per germline, CDR1 SGHNT and CDR2 YENEEA. V shed 1 base and J shed 5 bases, with 8 bases lying between them. CDR3 in DNA: TGTGCCAGCAGCTTAGGGCCAGCGGAGACCCAGTACTTC. Translated, it gives CASSLGPAETQYF.

This clone has just a few counts. The gene calls are TRBV5-1 and TRBJ2-5; D possibly corresponds to TRBD2 (6 bases). CDR1 is SGHRS, CDR2 YFSETQ, per germline. Trimming shortened V by 1 base and J by 0 bases, and 19 bases separated the two germline ends. CDR3 length: 18 amino acids. CDR3 protein: CASSLNPRSSGYQETQYF. The CDR3 DNA reads as TGCGCCAGCAGCTTGAACCCCCGAAGTAGCGGATACCAAGAGACCCAGTACTTC.

The chain uses TRBV9 and TRBJ2-1; D possibly corresponds to TRBD1 (6 bases). V was shortened by 1 base and J by 4 bases, with 21 bases between the two germline ends. Germline CDR1 SGDLS, CDR2 YYNGEE. This CDR3 has 18 amino acids. Here the CDR3 reads CASSVRSLVGTLYNEQFF. CDR3 nucleotide sequence: TGTGCCAGCAGCGTAAGGAGCTTGGTCGGGACACTTTACAATGAGCAGTTCTTC.

This sequence joins TRBV6-5 and TRBJ1-2; 8 bases line up with TRBD1. CDR3 length equals 14 residues. Germline CDR1 is MNHEY and CDR2 is SVGAGI. With 5 bases clipped from V and 5 bases from J, the junction kept 7 bases outside the gene matches. The CDR3 spells CASSPWTGNYGYTF. The CDR3 DNA sequence: TGTGCCAGCAGTCCATGGACAGGGAATTATGGCTACACCTTC.

The J gene is TRBJ2-5, the V gene TRBV19; 9 bases line up with TRBD2. Germline loops: CDR1 LNHDA, CDR2 SQIVND (reference sequence). With 11 bases clipped from V and 4 bases from J, the junction kept 14 bases outside the gene matches. The CDR3 consists of 15 residues. CDR3 sequence (DNA): TGTGCCTCCGGGAGGCGGGAGGGCCTTAGAGAGACCCAGTACTTC. This translates into CASGRREGLRETQYF.

The V call is TRBV27, the J call TRBJ2-5, with D maybe TRBD2 (8 bases). Germline V lookup: CDR1 MNHEY, CDR2 SMNVEV (reference sequence). The CDR3 consists of 14 residues. V dropped 10 bases and J dropped 0 bases, with 15 bases sitting between them. CDR3 sequence: CATGRGQNQETQYF. For the CDR3, the DNA is TGTGCCACCGGGAGGGGACAGAACCAAGAGACCCAGTACTTC.

The rearrangement joins TRBV7-9 to TRBJ2-5; D might be TRBD1 (6 bases). The V end was cut by 5 bases, the J end by 11 bases, with 24 bases between. This CDR3 contains 15 residues. Germline V gives CDR1 SEHNR, CDR2 FQNEAQ (reference sequence). The CDR3 DNA sequence: TGTGCCAGCAGCCTTACAGGGTCTCGACTTTTTGAGCAGTACTTC. This translates into CASSLTGSRLFEQYF.

The chain combines TRBV6-1 with TRBJ1-4; 11 nucleotides line up with TRBD1. The CDR3 extends over 15 amino acids. J gave up 3 bases and V 8 bases, and 5 bases lay outside the gene matches. Germline CDR1 is MNHNS and CDR2 is SASEGT. The CDR3 DNA follows: TGTGCCAGCTGGACAGGGGGCAGAGCTAATGAAAAACTGTTTTTT. Amino acid sequence: CASWTGGRANEKLFF.

Only a few counts were recorded for this clone. The gene calls are TRBV6-1 and TRBJ2-7; possibly TRBD1 for D (5 bases). The V gene lost 6 bases and the J gene lost 5 bases, with 20 bases spanning the gap. CDR3 length equals 15 residues. The germline gives CDR1 MNHNS, CDR2 SASEGT. CDR3 sequence reads: CASRTLYSTGDEQYF. CDR3 coding DNA: TGTGCCAGCAGGACCCTGTATTCAACAGGAGACGAGCAGTACTTC.

This clone was recorded a few times. The rearrangement uses TRBV6-5 and TRBJ2-7; TRBD1 aligns across 11 bases. CDR1 MNHEY and CDR2 SVGAGI come from the germline V gene. This CDR3 is 15 amino acids long. With 6 bases clipped from V and 1 base from J, the junction kept 5 bases outside the gene matches. CDR3 nucleotide sequence: TGTGCCAGCAGGACGGGACAGGGGGAGTCCTACGAGCAGTACTTC. Translated, it gives CASRTGQGESYEQYF.

V usage is TRBV11-2 and J usage is TRBJ2-7; a weak D match, TRBD1 (5 bases). The CDR3 is made up of 15 amino acids. Germline V CDR1 and CDR2: SGHAT, FQNNGV. V was clipped by 0 bases and J by 0 bases, with 9 bases between them. This CDR3 is CASSLEAGNSYEQYF. The CDR3 DNA is TGTGCCAGCAGCTTAGAGGCAGGGAACTCCTACGAGCAGTACTTC.